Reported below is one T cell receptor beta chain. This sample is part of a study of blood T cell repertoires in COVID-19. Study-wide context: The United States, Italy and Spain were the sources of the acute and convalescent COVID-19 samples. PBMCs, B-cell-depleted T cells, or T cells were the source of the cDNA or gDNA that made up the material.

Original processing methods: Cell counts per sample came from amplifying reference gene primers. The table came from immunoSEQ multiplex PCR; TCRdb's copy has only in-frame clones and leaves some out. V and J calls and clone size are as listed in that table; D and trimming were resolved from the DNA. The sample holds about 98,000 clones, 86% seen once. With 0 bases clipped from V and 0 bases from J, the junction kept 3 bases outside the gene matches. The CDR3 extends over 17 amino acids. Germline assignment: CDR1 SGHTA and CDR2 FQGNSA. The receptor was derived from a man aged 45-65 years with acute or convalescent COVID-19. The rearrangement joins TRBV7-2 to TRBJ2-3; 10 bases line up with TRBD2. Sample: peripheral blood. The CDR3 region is CASSLALTSGSTDTQYF. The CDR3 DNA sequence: TGTGCCAGCAGCTTAGCGCTGACTAGCGGGAGCACAGATACGCAGTATTTT. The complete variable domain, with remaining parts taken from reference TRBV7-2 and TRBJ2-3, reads GAGVSQSPSNKVTEKGKDVELRCDPISGHTALYWYRQSLGQGLEFLIYFQGNSAPDKSGLPSDRFSAERTGGSVSTLTIQRTQQEDSAVYLCASSLALTSGSTDTQYFGPGTRLTVL.